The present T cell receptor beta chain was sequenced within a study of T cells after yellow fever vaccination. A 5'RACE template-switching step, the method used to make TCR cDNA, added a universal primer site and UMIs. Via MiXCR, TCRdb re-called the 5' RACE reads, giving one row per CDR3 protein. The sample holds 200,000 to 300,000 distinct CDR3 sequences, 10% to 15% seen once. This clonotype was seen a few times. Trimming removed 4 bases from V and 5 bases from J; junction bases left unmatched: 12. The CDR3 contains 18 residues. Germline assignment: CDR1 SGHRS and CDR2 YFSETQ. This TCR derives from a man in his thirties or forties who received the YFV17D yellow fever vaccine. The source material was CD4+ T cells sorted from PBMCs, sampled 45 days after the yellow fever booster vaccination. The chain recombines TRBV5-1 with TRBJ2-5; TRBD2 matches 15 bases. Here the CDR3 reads CASSQGLAGGTGRETQYF. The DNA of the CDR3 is TGCGCCAGCAGCCAGGGACTAGCGGGAGGTACCGGCCGGGAGACCCAGTACTTC.